The 18 T cell receptor beta chains given below trace back to one sample, sequenced in a study of control samples from healthy donors and cancer patients. Method: immunoSEQ multiplex PCR; TCRdb's copy keeps in-frame clones and lacks some. The table shows about 100,000 clones, with roughly 90% occurring only once. Sequenced sample: blood. The receptor set was obtained from a man aged 30 to 39 in good health.

V gene TRBV2 combines with J gene TRBJ2-3, with D perhaps TRBD1 (6 bases). Germline CDR1 reads SNHLY; CDR2 reads FYNNEI. This CDR3 has 13 residues. V was cut by 7 bases and J by 4 bases, with 12 bases left in between. CDR3 amino acids: CASTGAWADTQYF. CDR3 DNA: TGTGCCAGCACAGGGGCATGGGCAGATACGCAGTATTTT.

The J gene is TRBJ1-3, the V gene TRBV4-2, with D uncertain. There are 19 residues in the CDR3. Trimming shortened V by 2 bases and J by 1 base, and 21 bases separated the two germline ends. Germline V lookup: CDR1 LGHNA, CDR2 YNFKEQ. The CDR3 bases are TGTGCCAGCAGCCAACTATTAGGTGTAGGGTCCTCTTCTGGAAACACCATATATTTT. Translated, it gives CASSQLLGVGSSSGNTIYF.

V gene TRBV6-4 combines with J gene TRBJ2-3; D perhaps matches TRBD2 (6 bases). Germline CDR1 is MRHNA and CDR2 is SNTAGT. Trimming removed 0 bases at V and 4 bases at J, with 8 bases between. The CDR3 spans 14 residues. The DNA for the CDR3 is TGTGCCAGCAGTGACTCTTCGGGAGCAGATACGCAGTATTTT. Translated, it gives CASSDSSGADTQYF.

The genes are TRBV10-2 and TRBJ2-5; D is perhaps TRBD1 (6 bases). CDR3 size: 14 residues. Trimming left V 10 bases short and J 2 bases short, with 17 bases between. CDR1 and CDR2 from the germline V gene are WSHSY and SAAADI. CDR3 nucleotides: TGCGCCACCGCAAGGTGGGGGCCACAAGAGACCCAGTACTTC. It yields the protein CATARWGPQETQYF.

The rearrangement uses TRBV10-3 and TRBJ2-7, with 8 bases aligning to TRBD1. The CDR3 has 14 amino acids. Per the germline V gene, CDR1 is ENHRY and CDR2 is SYGVKD. Trimming cost V 2 bases and J 4 bases; bases outside gene matches: 4. CDR3 bases: TGTGCCATCAGTGAGGGGCAGGGGGCTTACGAGCAGTACGTC. Translating it yields CAISEGQGAYEQYV.

The chain is built from TRBV11-2 and TRBJ2-7; perhaps TRBD1 as D (6 bases). Germline V gene lookup returns CDR1 SGHAT and CDR2 FQNNGV. V lost 5 bases, J lost 3 bases, and 11 bases lay in between. The CDR3 contains 13 residues. Written as DNA, the CDR3 is TGTGCCAGCAGCCGCGGACAGCACTACGAGCAGTACGTC. It specifies CASSRGQHYEQYV.

The chain carries TRBV29-1 and TRBJ2-3; D ambiguous. The CDR3 runs 15 residues. The V gene lost 5 bases and the J gene lost 0 bases, with 15 bases spanning the gap. Germline CDR1 reads SQVTM; CDR2 reads ANQGSEA. The CDR3 reads CSVPTWGFSTDTQYF. The CDR3 DNA reads as TGCAGCGTTCCCACCTGGGGATTTAGCACAGATACGCAGTATTTT.

The chain combines TRBV5-4 with TRBJ1-2, with D hard to call. The CDR3 has 13 residues. V lost 0 bases to trimming and J lost 1 base, with 4 bases between them. Germline-derived CDR1 and CDR2 are SGHNT and YYREEE (reference sequence). The CDR3 reads CASSLDSNYGYTF. In DNA, the CDR3 is TGTGCCAGCAGCTTGGACAGTAACTATGGCTACACCTTC.

This chain connects TRBV3-1 (or the pseudogene TRBV3-2) to TRBJ2-1; either TRBD1 or TRBD2 may fit D (5 bases each). The CDR3 extends over 16 amino acids. The ends were cut back, 5 bases at V and 7 bases at J, with 21 bases in the middle. Germline CDR1 is LGHDT and CDR2 is YNNKEL (reference sequence). The CDR3 DNA reads as TGTGCCAGCAGCGCCCTAACAGGACTTCAAGTTAATGAGCAGTTCTTC. Protein product: CASSALTGLQVNEQFF.

V and J are TRBV6-6 and TRBJ2-2; 7 bases fit TRBD2. V was pared by 6 bases and J by 5 bases, with 6 bases of the junction left unmatched. Germline values: CDR1 MNHNY, CDR2 SVGAGI (reference sequence). CDR3 length: 14 amino acids. CDR3 residues: CASSRGGVTGELFF. In DNA, the CDR3 is TGTGCCAGCAGCCGGGGAGGGGTGACCGGGGAGCTGTTTTTT.

This chain uses TRBV6-2 or TRBV6-3 with TRBJ1-1; D is possibly TRBD1 (5 bases). CDR3 length: 15 residues. V gave up 4 bases and J gave up 3 bases, with 15 bases separating them. The germline gives CDR1 MNHEY, CDR2 SVGEGT. CDR3 nucleotides: TGTGCCAGCAGTTCCCCGGGGCTGGGGGACACTGAAGCTTTCTTT. Translated: CASSSPGLGDTEAFF.

The CDR3 DNA is TGTGCCAGCAGTTTCGGTTTTTTTGAAAAACTGTTTTTT. This translates into CASSFGFFEKLFF. The gene calls are TRBV12-3 or TRBV12-4 and TRBJ1-4; D uncertain. The CDR3 has 13 residues. Trimming left V 3 bases short and J 7 bases short, with 9 bases between.

Points on this clone: Relative to the germline gene, one junction end is altered; a read error may explain this. The V call is TRBV28, the J call TRBJ2-3; tentatively, D is TRBD2 (6 bases). The CDR3 is 15 residues long. Per germline, CDR1 MDHEN and CDR2 SYDVKM. Here the CDR3 reads CACSSRTKLTDTQYF. The CDR3 nucleotides read TGTGCCTGCAGTTCCCGGACTAAGCTCACAGATACGCAGTATTTT.

The rearrangement uses TRBV12-3 or TRBV12-4 and TRBJ1-2; tentatively, D is TRBD1 (5 bases). The CDR3 totals 13 residues. The V end lost 3 bases, the J end lost 8 bases, and 13 bases lay between the germline ends. The CDR3 nucleotides read TGTGCCAGCAGTTTGAACAGGCTCAAGGGCTACACCTTC. It codes for CASSLNRLKGYTF.

This clone was found once. The chain recombines TRBV15 with TRBJ2-7; no clear D gene. The CDR3 contains 12 residues. The germline V gene has CDR1 LNHNV and CDR2 YYDKDF (reference sequence). V was trimmed by 0 bases and J by 0 bases, leaving 0 bases between them. This CDR3 is CATSRDSYEQYF. DNA for the CDR3: TGTGCCACCAGCAGAGACTCCTACGAGCAGTACTTC.

The J gene is TRBJ2-1, the V gene TRBV5-1, with 8 bases lining up with TRBD1. CDR3 length: 15 amino acids. Germline CDR1 and CDR2: SGHRS and YFSETQ. After removal of 2 bases from V and 6 bases from J, the junction contained 7 bases not matched to a gene. The CDR3 bases are TGCGCCAGCAGCTTAACTTCAGGGGGCCCCAATGAGCAGTTCTTC. Its translation is CASSLTSGGPNEQFF.

This clone was seen a single time. V and J are TRBV12-3 or TRBV12-4 and TRBJ1-2; D not resolved. V was shortened by 7 bases and J by 4 bases, with 13 bases between the two germline ends. This CDR3 region has 13 residues. The CDR3 loop is CASTLDDSYGYTF. The CDR3 DNA reads TGTGCCAGCACACTTGACGATTCCTATGGCTACACCTTC.

This clone has a handful of counts. This chain joins TRBV6-5 and TRBJ1-5; D gene unclear. V was cut by 6 bases and J by 1 base, with 7 bases left in between. This CDR3 spans 13 amino acids. Germline CDR1 reads MNHEY; CDR2 reads SVGAGI. The chain's CDR3 is CASSRQSNQPQHF. The CDR3 nucleotides are TGTGCCAGCAGCCGACAAAGCAATCAGCCCCAGCATTTT.